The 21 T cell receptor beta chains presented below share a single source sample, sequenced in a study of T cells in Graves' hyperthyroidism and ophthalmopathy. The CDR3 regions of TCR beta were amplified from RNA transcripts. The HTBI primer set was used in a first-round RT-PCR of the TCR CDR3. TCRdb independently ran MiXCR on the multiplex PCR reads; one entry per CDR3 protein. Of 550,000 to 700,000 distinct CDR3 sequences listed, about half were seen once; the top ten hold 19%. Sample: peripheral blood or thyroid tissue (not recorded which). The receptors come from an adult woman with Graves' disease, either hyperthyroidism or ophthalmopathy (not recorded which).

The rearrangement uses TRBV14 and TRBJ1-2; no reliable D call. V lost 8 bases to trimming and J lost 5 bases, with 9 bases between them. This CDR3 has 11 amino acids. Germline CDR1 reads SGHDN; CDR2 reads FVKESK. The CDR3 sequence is CASAQTYGYTF. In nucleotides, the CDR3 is TGTGCCAGCGCCCAGACATATGGCTACACCTTC.

This CDR3 is CSVEPGGEQYF. CDR3 nucleotides: TGCAGTGTCGAGCCGGGGGGCGAGCAGTACTTC. V gene TRBV20-1 combines with J gene TRBJ2-7; 7 nucleotides align to TRBD2. This CDR3 spans 11 amino acids. Germline CDR1 is DFQATT and CDR2 is SNEGSKA (reference sequence). With V trimmed by 7 bases and J by 6 bases, 6 bases remained unmatched.

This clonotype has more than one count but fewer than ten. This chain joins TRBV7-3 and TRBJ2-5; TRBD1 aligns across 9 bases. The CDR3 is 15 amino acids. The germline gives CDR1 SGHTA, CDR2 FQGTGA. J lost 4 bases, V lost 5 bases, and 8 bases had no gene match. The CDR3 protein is CASSKGADRGETQYF. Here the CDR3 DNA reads TGTGCCAGCAGCAAAGGAGCGGACAGGGGAGAGACCCAGTACTTC.

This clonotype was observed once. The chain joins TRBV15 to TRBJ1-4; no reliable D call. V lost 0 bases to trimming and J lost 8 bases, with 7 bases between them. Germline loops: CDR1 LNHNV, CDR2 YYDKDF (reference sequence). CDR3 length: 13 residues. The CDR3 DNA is TGTGCCACCAGCAGAGATAAGGACGAAAAACTGTTTTTT. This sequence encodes CATSRDKDEKLFF.

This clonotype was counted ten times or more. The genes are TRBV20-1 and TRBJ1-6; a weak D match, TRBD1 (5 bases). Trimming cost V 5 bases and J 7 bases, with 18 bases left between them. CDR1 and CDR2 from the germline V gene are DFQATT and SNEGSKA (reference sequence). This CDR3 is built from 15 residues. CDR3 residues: CSAVSGEPENSPLHF. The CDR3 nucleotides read TGCAGTGCTGTATCGGGGGAACCCGAAAATTCACCCCTCCACTTT.

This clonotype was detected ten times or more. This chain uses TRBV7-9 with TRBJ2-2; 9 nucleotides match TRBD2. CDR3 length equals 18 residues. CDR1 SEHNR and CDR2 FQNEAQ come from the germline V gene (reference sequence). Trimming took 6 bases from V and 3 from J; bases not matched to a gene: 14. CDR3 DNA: TGTGCCAGCAGTCGACCTGGGGCGGGAGGGCCCTACACCGGGGAGCTGTTTTTT. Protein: CASSRPGAGGPYTGELFF.

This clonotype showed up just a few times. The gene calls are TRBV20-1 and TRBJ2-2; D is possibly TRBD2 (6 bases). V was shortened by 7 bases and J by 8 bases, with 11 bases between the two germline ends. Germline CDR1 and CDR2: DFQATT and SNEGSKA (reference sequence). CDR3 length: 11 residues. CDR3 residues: CSVSGTGELFF. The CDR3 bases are TGCAGTGTTTCCGGGACTGGGGAGCTGTTTTTT.

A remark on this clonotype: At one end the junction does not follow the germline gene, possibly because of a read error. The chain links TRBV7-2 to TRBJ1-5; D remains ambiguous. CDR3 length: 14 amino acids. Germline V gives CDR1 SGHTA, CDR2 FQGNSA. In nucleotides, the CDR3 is TGTGCCAGCAGCTTAAGGGCAGGTGGTTCGCCCCAGCGTTTT. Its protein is CASSLRAGGSPQRF.

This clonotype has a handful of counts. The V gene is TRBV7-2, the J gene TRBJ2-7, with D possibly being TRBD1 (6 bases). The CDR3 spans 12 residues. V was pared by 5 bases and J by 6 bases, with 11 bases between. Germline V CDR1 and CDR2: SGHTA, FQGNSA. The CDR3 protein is CASSRRGGEQYF. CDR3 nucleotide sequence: TGTGCCAGCAGCCGCAGGGGTGGCGAGCAGTACTTC.

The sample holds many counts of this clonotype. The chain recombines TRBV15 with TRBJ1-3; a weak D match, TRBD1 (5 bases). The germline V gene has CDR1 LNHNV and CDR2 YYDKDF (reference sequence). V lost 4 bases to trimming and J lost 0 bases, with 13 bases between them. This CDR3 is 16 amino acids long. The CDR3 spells CATSKGRQFSGNTIYF. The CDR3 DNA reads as TGTGCCACCAGCAAAGGCCGACAGTTCTCTGGAAACACCATATATTTT.

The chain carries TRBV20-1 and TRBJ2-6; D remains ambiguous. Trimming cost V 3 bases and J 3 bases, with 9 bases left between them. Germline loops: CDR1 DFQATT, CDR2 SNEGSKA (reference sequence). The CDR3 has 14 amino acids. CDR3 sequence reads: CSARIGNGANVLTF. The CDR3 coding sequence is TGCAGTGCTAGGATTGGGAATGGGGCCAACGTCCTGACTTTC.

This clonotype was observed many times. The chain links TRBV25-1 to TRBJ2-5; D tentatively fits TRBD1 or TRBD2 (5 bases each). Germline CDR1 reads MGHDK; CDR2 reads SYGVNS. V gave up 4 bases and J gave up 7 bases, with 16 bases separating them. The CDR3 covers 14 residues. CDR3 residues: CASSAQTGRPTQYF. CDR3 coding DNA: TGTGCCAGCAGTGCGCAGACGGGACGCCCGACCCAGTACTTC.

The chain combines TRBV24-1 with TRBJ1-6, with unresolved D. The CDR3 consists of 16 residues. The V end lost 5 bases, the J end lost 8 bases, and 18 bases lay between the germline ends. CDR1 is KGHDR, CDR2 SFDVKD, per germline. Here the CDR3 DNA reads TGTGCCACCAGTGCTATCTCCGGGAGGGTCGATTCACCCCTCCACTTT. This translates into CATSAISGRVDSPLHF.

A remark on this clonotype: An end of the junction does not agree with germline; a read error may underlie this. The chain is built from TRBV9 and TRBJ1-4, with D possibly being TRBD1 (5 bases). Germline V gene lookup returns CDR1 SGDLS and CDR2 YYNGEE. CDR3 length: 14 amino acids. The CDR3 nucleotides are TGTGCCAGCAGCGCCTCCGGGACCCCAGAAAAACTGTGTTTT. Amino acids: CASSASGTPEKLCF.

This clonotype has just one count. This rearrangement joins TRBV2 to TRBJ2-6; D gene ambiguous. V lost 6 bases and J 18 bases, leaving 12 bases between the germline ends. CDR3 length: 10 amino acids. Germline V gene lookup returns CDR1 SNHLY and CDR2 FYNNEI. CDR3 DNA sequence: TGTGCCAGCAGGATCAACGAGGAGACTTTC. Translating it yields CASRINEETF.

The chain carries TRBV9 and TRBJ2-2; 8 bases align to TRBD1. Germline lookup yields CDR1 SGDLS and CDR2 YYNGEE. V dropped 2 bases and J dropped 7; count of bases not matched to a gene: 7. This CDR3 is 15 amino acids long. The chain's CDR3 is CASSVGTGVHGELFF. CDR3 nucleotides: TGTGCCAGCAGCGTCGGGACAGGTGTCCACGGGGAGCTGTTTTTT.

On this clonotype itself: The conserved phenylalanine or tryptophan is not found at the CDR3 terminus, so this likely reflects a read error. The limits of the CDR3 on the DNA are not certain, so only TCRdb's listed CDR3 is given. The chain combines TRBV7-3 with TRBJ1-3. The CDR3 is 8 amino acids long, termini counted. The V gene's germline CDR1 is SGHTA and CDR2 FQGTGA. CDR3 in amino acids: CASSWGTS.

CDR3 nucleotides: TGTGCCAGCAGCTTGTTGGGGGGTGATGGCTACACCTTC. Its translation: CASSLLGGDGYTF. The chain employs TRBV5-5 and TRBJ1-2; D may be TRBD1 (5 bases). The CDR3 is 13 amino acids. V dropped 1 base and J dropped 6 bases, with 10 bases sitting between them. Germline values: CDR1 SGHKS, CDR2 YYEKEE (reference sequence).

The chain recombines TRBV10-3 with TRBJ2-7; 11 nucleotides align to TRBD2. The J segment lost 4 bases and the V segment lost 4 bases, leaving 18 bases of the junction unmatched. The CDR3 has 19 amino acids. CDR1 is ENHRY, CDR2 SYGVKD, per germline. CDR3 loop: CAISGGLAVHASRGYEQYF. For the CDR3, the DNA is TGTGCCATCAGTGGGGGACTAGCGGTCCACGCTTCACGCGGGTACGAGCAGTACTTC.

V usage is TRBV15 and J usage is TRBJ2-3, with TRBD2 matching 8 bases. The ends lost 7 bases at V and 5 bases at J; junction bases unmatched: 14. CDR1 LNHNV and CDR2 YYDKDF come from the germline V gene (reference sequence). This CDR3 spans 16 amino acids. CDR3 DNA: TGTGCCACCAACCGGGGACTAGGGCGCACGATAGATACGCAGTATTTT. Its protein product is CATNRGLGRTIDTQYF.

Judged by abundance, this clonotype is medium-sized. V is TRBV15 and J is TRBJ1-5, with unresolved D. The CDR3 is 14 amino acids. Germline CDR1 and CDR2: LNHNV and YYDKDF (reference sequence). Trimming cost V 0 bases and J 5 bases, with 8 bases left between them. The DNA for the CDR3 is TGTGCCACCAGCAGAGATCGGGGAGATCAGCCCCAGCATTTT. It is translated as CATSRDRGDQPQHF.